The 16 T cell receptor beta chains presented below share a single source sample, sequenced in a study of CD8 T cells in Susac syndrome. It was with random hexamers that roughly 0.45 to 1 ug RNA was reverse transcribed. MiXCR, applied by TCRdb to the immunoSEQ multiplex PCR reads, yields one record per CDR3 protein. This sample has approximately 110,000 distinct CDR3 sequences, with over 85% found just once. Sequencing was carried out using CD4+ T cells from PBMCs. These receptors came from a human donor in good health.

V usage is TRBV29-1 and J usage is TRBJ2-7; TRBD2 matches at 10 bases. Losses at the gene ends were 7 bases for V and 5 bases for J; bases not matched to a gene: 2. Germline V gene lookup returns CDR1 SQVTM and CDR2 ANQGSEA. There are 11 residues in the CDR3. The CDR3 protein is CSGLAGDEQYF. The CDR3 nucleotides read TGCAGCGGGCTAGCGGGAGACGAGCAGTACTTC.

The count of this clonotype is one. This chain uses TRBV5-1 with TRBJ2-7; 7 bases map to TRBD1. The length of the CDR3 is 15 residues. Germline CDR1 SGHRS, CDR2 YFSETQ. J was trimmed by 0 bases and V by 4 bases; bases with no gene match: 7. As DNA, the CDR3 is TGCGCCAGCAGCGCTACCGGGACAGCCTCCTACGAGCAGTACTTC. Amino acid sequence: CASSATGTASYEQYF.

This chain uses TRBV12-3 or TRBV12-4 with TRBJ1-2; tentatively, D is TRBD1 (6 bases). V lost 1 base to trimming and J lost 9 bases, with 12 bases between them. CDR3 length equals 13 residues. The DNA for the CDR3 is TGTGCCAGCAGTTTAGGCCGGACAGTAAGCTACACCTTC. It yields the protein CASSLGRTVSYTF.

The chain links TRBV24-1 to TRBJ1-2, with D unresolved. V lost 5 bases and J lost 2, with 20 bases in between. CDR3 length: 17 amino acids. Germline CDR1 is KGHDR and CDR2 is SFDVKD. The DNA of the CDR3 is TGTGCCACCAGTGCATCACGACCCCCGACACCCAACTATGGCTACACCTTC. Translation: CATSASRPPTPNYGYTF.

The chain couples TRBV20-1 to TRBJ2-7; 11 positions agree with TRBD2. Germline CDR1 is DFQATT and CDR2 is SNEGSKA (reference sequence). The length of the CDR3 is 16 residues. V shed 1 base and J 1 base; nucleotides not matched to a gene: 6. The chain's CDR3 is CSARGLAGGSSYEQYF. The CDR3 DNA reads TGCAGTGCTAGAGGTCTAGCGGGAGGATCTTCCTACGAGCAGTACTTC.

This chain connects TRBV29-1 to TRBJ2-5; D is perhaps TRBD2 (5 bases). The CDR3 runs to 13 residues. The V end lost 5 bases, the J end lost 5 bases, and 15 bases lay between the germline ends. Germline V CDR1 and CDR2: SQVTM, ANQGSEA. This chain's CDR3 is CSVPRGSRETQYF. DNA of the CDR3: TGCAGCGTTCCAAGAGGGTCGAGGGAGACCCAGTACTTC.

CDR3 in amino acids: CATSGFPKTGELFF. CDR3 nucleotides: TGTGCCACCAGTGGGTTTCCTAAGACCGGGGAGCTGTTTTTT. This chain links TRBV24-1 with TRBJ2-2; D not certain. The length of the CDR3 is 14 residues. CDR1 is KGHDR, CDR2 SFDVKD, per germline. V was shortened by 5 bases and J by 5 bases, with 11 bases between the two germline ends.

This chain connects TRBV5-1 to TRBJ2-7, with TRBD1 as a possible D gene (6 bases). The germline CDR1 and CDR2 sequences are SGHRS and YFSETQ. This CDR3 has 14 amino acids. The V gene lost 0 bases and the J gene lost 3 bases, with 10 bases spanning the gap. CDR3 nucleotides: TGCGCCAGCAGCTTGGAGACAGGCCTCTACGAGCAGTACTTC. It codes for CASSLETGLYEQYF.

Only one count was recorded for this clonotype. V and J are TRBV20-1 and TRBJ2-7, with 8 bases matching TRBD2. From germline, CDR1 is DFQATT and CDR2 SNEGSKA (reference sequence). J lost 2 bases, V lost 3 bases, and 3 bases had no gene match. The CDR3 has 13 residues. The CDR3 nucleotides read TGCAGTGCTAGCGGGAGGGCCCCCTACGAGCAGTACTTC. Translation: CSASGRAPYEQYF.

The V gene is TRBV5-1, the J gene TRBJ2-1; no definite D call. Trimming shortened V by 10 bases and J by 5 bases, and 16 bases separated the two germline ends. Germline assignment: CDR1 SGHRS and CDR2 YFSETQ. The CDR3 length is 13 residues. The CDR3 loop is CAGGVEPNNEQFF. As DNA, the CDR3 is TGCGCCGGTGGTGTGGAACCCAACAATGAGCAGTTCTTC.

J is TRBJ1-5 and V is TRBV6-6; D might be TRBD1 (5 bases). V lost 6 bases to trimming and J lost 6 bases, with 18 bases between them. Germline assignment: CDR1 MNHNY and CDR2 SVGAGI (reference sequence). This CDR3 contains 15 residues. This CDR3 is CASSDTSGTVQPQHF. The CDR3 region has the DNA TGTGCCAGCAGCGACACTTCCGGGACCGTTCAGCCCCAGCATTTT.

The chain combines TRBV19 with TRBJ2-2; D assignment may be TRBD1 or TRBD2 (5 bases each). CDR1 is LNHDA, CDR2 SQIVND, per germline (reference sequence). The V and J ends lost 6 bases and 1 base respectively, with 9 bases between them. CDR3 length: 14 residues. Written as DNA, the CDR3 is TGTGCCAGTAGACCGGGACGGAACACCGGGGAGCTGTTTTTT. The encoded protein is CASRPGRNTGELFF.

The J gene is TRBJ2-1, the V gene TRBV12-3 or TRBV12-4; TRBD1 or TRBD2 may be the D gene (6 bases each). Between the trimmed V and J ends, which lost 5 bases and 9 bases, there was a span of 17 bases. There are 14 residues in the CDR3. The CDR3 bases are TGTGCCAGCAGTCTGGGGGCGGGGCTTAGTGAGCAGTTCTTC. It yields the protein CASSLGAGLSEQFF.

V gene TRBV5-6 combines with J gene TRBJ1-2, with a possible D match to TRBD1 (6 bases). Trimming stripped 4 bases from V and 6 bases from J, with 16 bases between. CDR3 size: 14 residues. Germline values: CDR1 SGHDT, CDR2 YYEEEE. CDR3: CASSPGQLGDGYTF. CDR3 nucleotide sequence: TGTGCCAGCAGCCCCGGACAGTTAGGGGATGGCTACACCTTC.

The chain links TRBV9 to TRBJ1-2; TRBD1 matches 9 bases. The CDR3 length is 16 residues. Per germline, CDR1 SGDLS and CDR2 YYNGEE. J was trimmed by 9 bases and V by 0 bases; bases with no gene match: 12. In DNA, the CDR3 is TGTGCCAGCAGCGTAGTTTGGGGGACAGGGAATTGGCGCTACACCTTC. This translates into CASSVVWGTGNWRYTF.

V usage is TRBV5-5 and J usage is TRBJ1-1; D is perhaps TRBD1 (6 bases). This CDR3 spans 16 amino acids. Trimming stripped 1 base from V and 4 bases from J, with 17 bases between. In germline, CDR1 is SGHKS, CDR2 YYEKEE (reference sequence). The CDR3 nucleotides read TGTGCCAGCAGCTTGTCCCGGGGGGCAGAGAGCACTGAAGCTTTCTTT. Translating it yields CASSLSRGAESTEAFF. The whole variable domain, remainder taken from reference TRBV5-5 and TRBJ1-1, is DAGVTQSPTHLIKTRGQQVTLRCSPISGHKSVSWYQQVLGQGPQFIFQYYEKEERGRGNFPDRFSARQFPNYSSELNVNALLLGDSALYLCASSLSRGAESTEAFFGQGTRLTVV.